This TCR beta chain is drawn from a study of memory CD4+ T cells and cytomegalovirus serostatus. Single viable CD3+CD4+CD8-CD45RO+ cells were sorted as the memory CD4+ T cells. Trimming left V 6 bases short and J 3 bases short, with 12 bases between. CDR1 MNHNS and CDR2 SASEGT come from the germline V gene. The CDR3 spans 14 residues. Profiling relied on immunoSEQ multiplex PCR, and the TCRdb table lists in-frame clones only, not all of them. This table holds over 40,000 clones, approximately 74% found once. Sequencing was performed on memory CD4+ T cells from blood. The TCR comes from an adult in good health and CMV-seropositive. The chain recombines TRBV6-1 with TRBJ1-5; possibly TRBD1 for D (5 bases). The CDR3 reads CASSPGAPNQPQHF. The CDR3 DNA reads as TGTGCCAGCAGCCCCGGGGCCCCCAATCAGCCCCAGCATTTT.